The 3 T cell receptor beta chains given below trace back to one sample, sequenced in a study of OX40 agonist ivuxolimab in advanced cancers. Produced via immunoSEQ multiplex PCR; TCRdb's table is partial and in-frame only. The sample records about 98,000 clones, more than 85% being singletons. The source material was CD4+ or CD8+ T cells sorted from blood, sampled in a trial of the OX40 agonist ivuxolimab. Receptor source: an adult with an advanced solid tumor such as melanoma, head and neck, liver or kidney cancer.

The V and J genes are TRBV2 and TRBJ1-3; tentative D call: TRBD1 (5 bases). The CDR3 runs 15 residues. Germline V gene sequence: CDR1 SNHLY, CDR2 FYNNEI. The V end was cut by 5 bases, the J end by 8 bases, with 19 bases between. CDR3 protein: CASSPGRNLADTIYF. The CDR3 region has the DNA TGTGCCAGCAGTCCGGGGCGGAATCTGGCGGACACCATATATTTT.

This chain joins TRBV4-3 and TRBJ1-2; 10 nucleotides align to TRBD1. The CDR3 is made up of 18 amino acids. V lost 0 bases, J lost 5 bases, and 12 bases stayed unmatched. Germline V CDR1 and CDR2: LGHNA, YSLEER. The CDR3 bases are TGCGCCAGCAGCCAAGAATACGGTACCGACAGGGGGCTTTATGGCTACACCTTC. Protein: CASSQEYGTDRGLYGYTF.

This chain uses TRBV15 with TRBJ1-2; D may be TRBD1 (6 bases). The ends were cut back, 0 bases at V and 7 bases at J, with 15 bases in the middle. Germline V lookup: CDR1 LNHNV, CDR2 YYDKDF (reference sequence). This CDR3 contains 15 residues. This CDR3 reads CATSRDQEQGGGYTF. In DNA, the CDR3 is TGTGCCACCAGCAGAGATCAAGAACAGGGCGGTGGCTACACCTTC. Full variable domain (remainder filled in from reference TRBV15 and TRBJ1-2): DAMVIQNPRYQVTQFGKPVTLSCSQTLNHNVMYWYQQKSSQAPKLLFHYYDKDFNNEADTPDNFQSRRPNTSFCFLDIRSPGLGDTAMYLCATSRDQEQGGGYTFGSGTRLTVV.